The T cell receptor (beta chain) under discussion was sequenced for a study of a mutant IDH1 vaccine in newly diagnosed glioma. Across the study: Once 4-6 weeks had passed after radiotherapy alone, vaccination started, or it started with temozolomide cycles. Before enrollment, the patients had been treated with radiotherapy alone, temozolomide alone, or both together. Most of them had received both.

Losses at the gene ends were 4 bases for V and 3 bases for J; bases not matched to a gene: 5. The germline gives CDR1 SGHVS, CDR2 FQNEAQ. The CDR3 sequence is 16 residues long. On this clone itself: Its antigen is currently unknown.

Time point denoted: week 47, end of study. A 20-mer mutant IDH1 peptide at 300 ug was injected subcutaneously with topical imiquimod. Libraries were prepared by immunoSEQ multiplex PCR; TCRdb keeps only in-frame clonotypes and omits some of them. The sample has fewer than 40,000 clones; about 80% are singletons. The sequencing used PBMCs, collected from a glioma patient whose treatment included an IDH1 peptide vaccine. The V gene is TRBV7-8, the J gene TRBJ2-3; 12 bases match TRBD2. The receptor was derived from a man aged 25 to 40 with glioma. CDR3 in amino acids: CASSSTSGGGTDTQYF. The CDR3 region has the DNA TGTGCCAGCAGCTCGACTAGCGGGGGTGGGACAGATACGCAGTATTTT. Full variable domain (remainder filled in from reference TRBV7-8 and TRBJ2-3): GAGVSQSPRYKVAKRGQDVALRCDPISGHVSLFWYQQALGQGPEFLTYFQNEAQLDKSGLPSDRFFAERPEGSVSTLKIQRTQQEDSAVYLCASSSTSGGGTDTQYFGPGTRLTVL.